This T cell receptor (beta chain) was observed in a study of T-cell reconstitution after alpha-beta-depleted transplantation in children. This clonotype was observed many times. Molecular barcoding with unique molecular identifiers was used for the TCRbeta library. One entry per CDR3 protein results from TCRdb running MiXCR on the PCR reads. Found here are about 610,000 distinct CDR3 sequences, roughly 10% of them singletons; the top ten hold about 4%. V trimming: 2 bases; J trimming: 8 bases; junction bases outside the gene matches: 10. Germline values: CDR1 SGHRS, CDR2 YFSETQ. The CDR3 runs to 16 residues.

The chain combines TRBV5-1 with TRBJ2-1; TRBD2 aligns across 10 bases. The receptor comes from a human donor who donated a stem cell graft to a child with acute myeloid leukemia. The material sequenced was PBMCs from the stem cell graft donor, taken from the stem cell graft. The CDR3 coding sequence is TGCGCCAGCAGCTTACTTCTAGCGGGAGAAGAGGATGAGCAGTTCTTC. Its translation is CASSLLLAGEEDEQFF.